This T cell receptor beta chain stems from a study of cytomegalovirus exposure and HLA in healthy donors. Background on the study: The roughly 700 first-cohort repertoires shared a platform with the 130 or so validation repertoires, as reported in a later analysis.

Sequenced by immunoSEQ multiplex PCR; TCRdb stores in-frame clones only, minus some. Of approximately 200,000 clones in the sample, almost 90% were seen once. Regarding the study as a whole: Reports described diagnosis of cytomegalovirus status by the classifier as highly specific and sensitive. Specificity for CMV antigens was confirmed in vitro for a few of the CMV-associated chains.

The donors were part of the validation cohort of some 120 subjects. That cohort was separate from the first cohort, which comprised under 700 subjects. The CDR3 has 15 amino acids. Per germline, CDR1 MNHNS and CDR2 SASEGT. Trimming removed 7 bases from V and 2 bases from J; junction bases left unmatched: 6. Concerning this clone itself: Its antigen is unidentified.

The specimen was PBMCs. The sequence derives from a woman younger than 35 in good health and CMV-seronegative. The chain couples TRBV6-1 to TRBJ2-2, with 8 bases that match TRBD2. The CDR3 protein is CASKSGSGNTGELFF. In nucleotides, the CDR3 is TGTGCCAGCAAAAGCGGGAGCGGTAACACCGGGGAGCTGTTTTTT.